The clone carrying this TCR beta chain was observed a single time. The data belong to a study of PD-1 blockade in classical Hodgkin lymphoma. Brentuximab vedotin exposure varied among the patients, all of whom had relapsed after autologous stem cell transplantation. The table came from immunoSEQ multiplex PCR; TCRdb's copy has only in-frame clones and leaves some out. Among approximately 12,000 clones listed, approximately 82% were seen once. CDR1 is LGHNA, CDR2 YSLEER, per germline. The CDR3 contains 17 residues. The V and J ends lost 5 bases and 2 bases, in that order; junction bases with no gene match: 11.

The chain carries TRBV4-3 and TRBJ2-2; 7 bases fit TRBD1. The source was peripheral blood mononuclear cells (PBMCs), collected before the second cycle of nivolumab. This clonotype was obtained from a human donor with classical Hodgkin lymphoma. CDR3 sequence: CASSFQAGTANTGELFF. In DNA form, the CDR3 reads TGCGCCAGCAGCTTTCAGGCCGGGACAGCTAACACCGGGGAGCTGTTTTTT.